These T cell receptor beta chains were read from a single sample in a study of blood T cell repertoires in COVID-19. Clones were read by immunoSEQ multiplex PCR, and TCRdb kept only the in-frame ones, dropping some. The sample lists about 75,000 clones; about 79% were seen once. What was sequenced was peripheral blood. Source of these receptors: a woman aged 50 to 60 with acute or convalescent COVID-19. The CDR3 runs from the conserved cysteine through the conserved F or W. The order of the fields is V gene, clone size, J gene, D gene, CDR3 protein, CDR3 DNA. The D gene is left open where the match is weak. Not every row has a clone size; where given, it reads once, few, many or a size class.

>TRBV30|.|TRBJ2-2|.
CAWSGVQGGTGELFF
TGTGCCTGGAGTGGGGTCCAGGGCGGAACCGGGGAGCTGTTTTTT
>TRBV5-1|.|TRBJ2-5|.
CASSLEAGVETQYF
TGCGCCAGCAGCTTGGAGGCAGGGGTAGAGACCCAGTACTTC
>TRBV19|.|TRBJ2-7|TRBD1
CASSEQGRGEQYF
TGTGCCAGTAGCGAACAGGGGAGAGGCGAGCAGTACTTC
>TRBV6-2/TRBV6-3|.|TRBJ1-4|TRBD1
CASSRLGQGGEKLFF
TGTGCCAGCAGTCGCCTCGGACAGGGAGGGGAAAAACTGTTTTTT
>TRBV10-3|.|TRBJ2-7|TRBD1
CAISEQNRGYEQYF
TGTGCCATCAGTGAGCAGAACAGGGGATACGAGCAGTACTTC
>TRBV5-6|.|TRBJ2-3|TRBD1
CASSSPGQGVVAADTQYF
TGTGCCAGCAGCTCCCCGGGACAGGGGGTAGTAGCTGCAGATACGCAGTATTTT
>TRBV10-3|.|TRBJ2-7|.
CAISETRGISYEQYF
TGTGCCATCAGTGAGACTCGCGGAATCTCCTACGAGCAGTACTTC
>TRBV5-4|.|TRBJ1-2|.
CASSLDRNYGYTF
TGTGCCAGCAGCTTGGACAGGAACTATGGCTACACCTTC
>TRBV30|.|TRBJ1-6|TRBD1
CAWSPDRAVYNSPLHF
TGTGCCTGGAGTCCTGACAGGGCGGTCTATAATTCACCCCTCCACTTT
>TRBV30|.|TRBJ1-1|TRBD1
CAWSETGGIVGTEAFF
TGTGCCTGGAGTGAGACAGGGGGCATCGTCGGCACTGAAGCTTTCTTT
>TRBV3-1/TRBV3-2|.|TRBJ1-1|.
CASSQDQGNTEAFF
TGTGCCAGCAGCCAAGATCAGGGGAACACTGAAGCTTTCTTT
>TRBV5-5|.|TRBJ1-1|.
CASSLSGIEAFF
TGTGCCAGCAGCTTGTCCGGGATTGAAGCTTTCTTT
>TRBV7-9|.|TRBJ1-1|TRBD1
CASRPKDRLGTEAFF
TGTGCCAGCAGACCGAAGGACAGGTTGGGGACTGAAGCTTTCTTT
>TRBV10-3|.|TRBJ1-2|TRBD1
CAISESGQGTYGYTF
TGTGCCATCAGTGAGTCGGGACAGGGCACCTATGGCTACACCTTC
>TRBV6-5|.|TRBJ1-5|TRBD1
CASRSGTGLNQPQHF
TGTGCCAGCAGGAGCGGGACAGGTCTAAATCAGCCCCAGCATTTT
>TRBV25-1|.|TRBJ1-6|.
CASSEYTETNSPLHF
TGTGCCAGCAGTGAATACACAGAAACTAATTCACCCCTCCACTTT
>TRBV3-1/TRBV3-2|.|TRBJ2-1|.
CASSQDFSYNEQFF
TGTGCCAGCAGCCAAGACTTCTCCTACAATGAGCAGTTCTTC
>TRBV4-1|.|TRBJ1-1|.
CASSQTPTGRTEAFF
TGCGCCAGCAGCCAGACTCCGACAGGCCGGACTGAAGCTTTCTTT
>TRBV7-9|.|TRBJ1-1|.
CASSLSPAEAFF
TGTGCCAGCAGCTTATCCCCCGCTGAAGCTTTCTTT
>TRBV6-5|.|TRBJ2-5|.
CASSVRTVQETQYF
TGTGCCAGCAGCGTTCGGACAGTACAAGAGACCCAGTACTTC
>TRBV28|.|TRBJ2-7|TRBD2
CASSSPSSGPYEQYF
TGTGCCAGCAGTTCGCCTTCTAGCGGCCCCTACGAGCAGTACTTC
>TRBV6-5|once|TRBJ2-1|TRBD2
CASSYASGGFNEQFF
TGTGCCAGCAGTTACGCTAGCGGGGGATTCAATGAGCAGTTCTTC
>TRBV6-5|.|TRBJ2-2|TRBD1
CASSYDRDTGELFF
TGTGCCAGCAGTTACGACAGGGACACCGGGGAGCTGTTTTTT
>TRBV11-2|.|TRBJ2-1|.
CASSQGFDSYNEQFF
TGTGCCAGCAGCCAAGGGTTTGACAGTTACAATGAGCAGTTCTTC
>TRBV18|.|TRBJ1-1|.
CASSPGQNTEAFF
TGTGCCAGCTCACCGGGACAGAACACTGAAGCTTTCTTT
>TRBV21-1|once|TRBJ2-7|.
CASSQTLSGEQYF
TGTGCCAGCAGTCAAACTCTGTCGGGGGAGCAGTACTTC
>TRBV11-2|.|TRBJ1-3|TRBD1
CATRDRGFSGNTIYF
TGTGCCACAAGGGACAGGGGTTTCTCTGGAAACACCATATATTTT
>TRBV24-1|.|TRBJ1-2|.
CATSDQKSGGKGDYGYTF
TGTGCCACCAGTGACCAAAAGAGTGGGGGCAAGGGAGACTATGGCTACACCTTC
>TRBV7-2|.|TRBJ2-7|TRBD2
CASSPQAGGLGEQYF
TGTGCCAGCAGCCCGCAGGCCGGGGGACTAGGTGAGCAGTACTTC
>TRBV19|.|TRBJ2-2|.
CASSVSGELFF
TGTGCCAGTAGTGTCAGCGGGGAGCTGTTTTTT
>TRBV24-1|.|TRBJ2-3|TRBD2
CATSDFWASGGTDTQYF
TGTGCCACCAGTGATTTTTGGGCTAGCGGAGGCACAGATACGCAGTATTTT
>TRBV4-3|.|TRBJ1-5|.
CASSQERSQPQHF
TGCGCCAGCAGCCAAGAACGGAGTCAGCCCCAGCATTTT
>TRBV7-9|.|TRBJ1-1|.
CASSDPTGNTEAFF
TGTGCCAGCAGCGATCCTACAGGGAACACTGAAGCTTTCTTT
>TRBV6-5|.|TRBJ1-1|.
CASSFSSWASEAFF
TGTGCCAGCAGCTTCTCTTCATGGGCGTCTGAAGCTTTCTTT
>TRBV18|.|TRBJ1-5|.
CASSLGDSNQPQHF
TGTGCCAGCTCACTCGGGGATAGCAATCAGCCCCAGCATTTT
>TRBV5-1|.|TRBJ1-6|.
CASRESSYNSPLHF
TGCGCCAGCAGGGAGAGCTCCTATAATTCACCCCTCCACTTT
>TRBV7-2|once|TRBJ2-1|TRBD2
CASSLVGAGADEQFF
TGTGCCAGCAGCTTAGTCGGAGCGGGAGCCGATGAGCAGTTCTTC
>TRBV9|.|TRBJ1-1|.
CASSVDQARPSSEAFF
TGTGCCAGCAGCGTAGACCAGGCCCGTCCCTCCTCTGAAGCTTTCTTT
>TRBV27|.|TRBJ2-7|TRBD1
CASSFSTGVNEQYF
TGTGCCAGCAGCTTCTCGACAGGGGTAAACGAGCAGTACTTC
>TRBV4-2|.|TRBJ1-6|.
CASSQSGGSPLHF
TGTGCCAGCAGCCAATCGGGAGGATCACCCCTCCACTTT
>TRBV6-4|.|TRBJ2-1|TRBD2
CASRKGGGTYNEQFF
TGTGCCAGCAGAAAAGGCGGGGGGACCTACAATGAGCAGTTCTTC
>TRBV11-2|.|TRBJ1-1|.
CASSSVDLRRGEAFF
TGTGCCAGCAGCTCAGTAGACCTCCGTCGGGGTGAAGCTTTCTTT
>TRBV18|few|TRBJ1-1|.
CASSPLPDSGGTEAFF
TGTGCCAGCTCTCCACTACCCGACTCTGGCGGCACTGAAGCTTTCTTT
>TRBV11-2|.|TRBJ2-5|TRBD1
CASSTGDREQETQYF
TGTGCCAGCAGCACAGGGGACAGGGAACAAGAGACCCAGTACTTC
>TRBV5-4|few|TRBJ2-3|.
CASSPRHTETQYF
TGTGCCAGCAGCCCCCGGCACACAGAGACGCAGTATTTT
>TRBV27|.|TRBJ2-7|TRBD2
CASRSGSVEQYF
TGTGCCAGCAGAAGCGGGAGTGTCGAGCAGTACTTC
>TRBV6-5|.|TRBJ1-3|TRBD1
CASSLAGQGATIYF
TGTGCCAGCAGTCTCGCGGGACAGGGGGCCACCATATATTTT
>TRBV7-6|.|TRBJ1-6|.
CASSLGGVRSPLHF
TGTGCCAGCAGCTTAGGGGGAGTTCGGTCACCCCTCCACTTT
>TRBV4-2|.|TRBJ1-2|TRBD1
CASSQDRDRVGYTF
TGTGCCAGCAGCCAAGACAGGGACAGGGTTGGCTACACCTTC
>TRBV28|.|TRBJ2-2|TRBD2
CASGGLALTGELFF
TGTGCCAGCGGGGGACTAGCGTTGACCGGGGAGCTGTTTTTT
>TRBV6-5|.|TRBJ2-5|.
CASSYGRQETQYF
TGTGCCAGCAGTTACGGGCGCCAAGAGACCCAGTACTTC
>TRBV27|once|TRBJ2-7|TRBD2
CASSYGGTSGWWGQYF
TGTGCCAGCAGTTACGGTGGGACTAGCGGCTGGTGGGGGCAGTACTTC
>TRBV24-1|.|TRBJ2-2|.
CATSLAHTGELFF
TGTGCCACCAGTCTAGCGCACACCGGGGAGCTGTTTTTT